The text below deals with one TCR beta chain. The data were obtained in a study of T cells in localized non-small cell lung cancer. The CDR3 runs to 15 residues. Germline trimming cut 6 bases from V and 0 bases from J; bases unmatched to any gene: 3. CDR1 MDHEN and CDR2 SYDVKM come from the germline V gene. Libraries were prepared by immunoSEQ multiplex PCR; TCRdb keeps only in-frame clonotypes and omits some of them. Of under 2,000 clones listed, around 22% were seen once; the top ten hold over 20%. V usage is TRBV28 and J usage is TRBJ1-3; 9 bases align to TRBD1. The receptor was isolated from a male donor at least 60 years old with stage II lung adenocarcinoma. This specimen consisted of normal lung tissue next to the tumor, obtained before any cancer treatment. CDR3 DNA: TGTGCCAGCAGGGGACAGGGAGCCTCTGGAAACACCATATATTTT. It yields the protein CASRGQGASGNTIYF.